Presented here are 7 T cell receptor beta chains from one specimen sequenced in a study of blood T cell repertoires in COVID-19. Data came from immunoSEQ multiplex PCR; TCRdb stores just in-frame clones and leaves some out. The repertoire consists of more than 200,000 clones, with roughly 91% occurring once and the leading ten covering approximately 7.2%. The sequenced material came from PBMCs or T cells enriched from blood (not recorded which). Source of these receptors: a man aged 30-40 years in a cohort exposed to, infected with or recovered from COVID-19 (not recorded which).

The chain links TRBV7-2 to TRBJ1-1; no definite D call. Trimming took off 1 base at V and 7 bases at J, with 16 bases between the two ends. This CDR3 spans 15 amino acids. Germline V gene lookup returns CDR1 SGHTA and CDR2 FQGNSA. As DNA, the CDR3 is TGTGCCAGCAGCTTAGATGGAGGGTTCAGCGTTGAAGCTTTCTTT. This encodes CASSLDGGFSVEAFF. The full variable domain, in which reference TRBV7-2 and TRBJ1-1 provide the parts outside the CDR3, is GAGVSQSPSNKVTEKGKDVELRCDPISGHTALYWYRQSLGQGLEFLIYFQGNSAPDKSGLPSDRFSAERTGGSVSTLTIQRTQQEDSAVYLCASSLDGGFSVEAFFGQGTRLTVV.

The chain links TRBV4-2 to TRBJ2-2, with D possibly being TRBD2 (5 bases). Trimming stripped 5 bases from V and 4 bases from J, with 14 bases between. Germline values: CDR1 LGHNA, CDR2 YNFKEQ. The CDR3 sequence is 15 residues long. CDR3 nucleotides: TGTGCCAGCAGCGTCCTTACTGGGAGCACCGGGGAGCTGTTTTTT. Translating gives CASSVLTGSTGELFF.

The chain links TRBV2 to TRBJ2-2, with TRBD1 identical over 9 bases. Looked up from germline, CDR1 is SNHLY and CDR2 is FYNNEI. CDR3 length: 16 amino acids. Losses at the gene ends were 4 bases for V and 0 bases for J; bases not matched to a gene: 3. As DNA, the CDR3 is TGTGCCAGCAGTGTCTGGACAGGGGCGAACACCGGGGAGCTGTTTTTT. This encodes CASSVWTGANTGELFF. The full variable domain, in which reference TRBV2 and TRBJ2-2 provide the parts outside the CDR3, is EPEVTQTPSHQVTQMGQEVILRCVPISNHLYFYWYRQILGQKVEFLVSFYNNEISEKSEIFDDQFSVERPDGSNFTLKIRSTKLEDSAMYFCASSVWTGANTGELFFGEGSRLTVL.

The chain recombines TRBV7-6 with TRBJ2-1, with a possible D match to TRBD1 (5 bases). The germline V and J ends were trimmed by 5 bases and 0 bases, with 14 bases remaining between them. Looked up from germline, CDR1 is SGHVS and CDR2 is FNYEAQ. The CDR3 loop spans 16 amino acids. The CDR3 here is CASSALGADSYNEQFF. The CDR3 bases are TGTGCCAGCAGCGCCTTAGGGGCGGACTCCTACAATGAGCAGTTCTTC.

This chain connects TRBV6-5 to TRBJ1-1, with D perhaps matching TRBD1 (5 bases). In germline, CDR1 is MNHEY, CDR2 SVGAGI. V was shortened by 0 bases and J by 10 bases, with 12 bases between the two germline ends. The CDR3 is made up of 13 amino acids. DNA of the CDR3: TGTGCCAGCAGTTACTCTAGACTGGGGGGAGCTTTCTTT. Residues: CASSYSRLGGAFF.

This sequence joins TRBV2 and TRBJ2-6, with D maybe TRBD1 (6 bases). The germline gives CDR1 SNHLY, CDR2 FYNNEI. The CDR3 covers 14 residues. V was pared by 6 bases and J by 12 bases, with 18 bases between. The CDR3 reads CASRATGPLTVLTF. CDR3 in DNA: TGTGCCAGCAGAGCGACAGGCCCCCTGACCGTCCTGACTTTC.

This sequence joins TRBV7-9 and TRBJ2-1; no clear D. CDR1 and CDR2 from the germline V gene are SEHNR and FQNEAQ (reference sequence). CDR3 size: 14 residues. V lost 4 bases and J lost 9, with 16 bases in between. Written as DNA, the CDR3 is TGTGCCAGCAGCTCGCAAGAATCTAGGAGTGAGCAGTTCTTC. It yields the protein CASSSQESRSEQFF.